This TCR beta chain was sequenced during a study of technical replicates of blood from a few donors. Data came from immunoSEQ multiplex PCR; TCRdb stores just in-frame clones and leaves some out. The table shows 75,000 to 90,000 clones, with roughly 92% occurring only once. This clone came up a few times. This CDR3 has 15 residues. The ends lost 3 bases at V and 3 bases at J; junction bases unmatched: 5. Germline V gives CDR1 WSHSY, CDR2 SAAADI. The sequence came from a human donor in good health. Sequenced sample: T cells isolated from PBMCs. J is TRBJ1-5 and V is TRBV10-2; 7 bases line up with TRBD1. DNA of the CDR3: TGCGCCAGCAGTGAACGAGACAGGGACAATCAGCCCCAGCATTTT. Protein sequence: CASSERDRDNQPQHF.